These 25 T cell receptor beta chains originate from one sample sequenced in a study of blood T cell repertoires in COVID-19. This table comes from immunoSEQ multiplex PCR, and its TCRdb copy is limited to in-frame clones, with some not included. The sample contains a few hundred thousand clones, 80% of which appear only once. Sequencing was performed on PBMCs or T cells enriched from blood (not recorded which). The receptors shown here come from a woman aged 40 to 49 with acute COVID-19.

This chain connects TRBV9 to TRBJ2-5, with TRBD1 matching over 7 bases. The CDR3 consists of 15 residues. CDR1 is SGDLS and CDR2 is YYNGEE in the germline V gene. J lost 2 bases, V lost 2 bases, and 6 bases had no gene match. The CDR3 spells CASSVRTGLQETQYF. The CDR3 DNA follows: TGTGCCAGCAGCGTGCGGACAGGACTTCAAGAGACCCAGTACTTC.

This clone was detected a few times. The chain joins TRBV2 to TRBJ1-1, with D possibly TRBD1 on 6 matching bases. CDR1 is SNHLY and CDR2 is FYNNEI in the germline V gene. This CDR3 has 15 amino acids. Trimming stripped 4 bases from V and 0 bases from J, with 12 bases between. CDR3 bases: TGTGCCAGCAGTGGAGGGCAGGGGATGAACACTGAAGCTTTCTTT. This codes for CASSGGQGMNTEAFF.

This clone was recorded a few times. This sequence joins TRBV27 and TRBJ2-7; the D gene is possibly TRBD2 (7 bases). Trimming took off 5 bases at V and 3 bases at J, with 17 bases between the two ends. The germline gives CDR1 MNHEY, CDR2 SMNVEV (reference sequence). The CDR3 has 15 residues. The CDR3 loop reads CASSDPGGGIYEQYF. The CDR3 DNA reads TGTGCCAGCAGTGACCCGGGGGGCGGGATCTACGAGCAGTACTTC.

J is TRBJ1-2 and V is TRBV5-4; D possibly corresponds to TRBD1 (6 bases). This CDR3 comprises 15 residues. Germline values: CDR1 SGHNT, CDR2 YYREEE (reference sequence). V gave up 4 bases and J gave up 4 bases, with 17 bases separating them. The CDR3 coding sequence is TGTGCCAGCAGCCGACAGGCCCAAGGGGGCTATGGCTACACCTTC. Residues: CASSRQAQGGYGYTF. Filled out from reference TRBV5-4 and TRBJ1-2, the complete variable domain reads ETGVTQSPTHLIKTRGQQVTLRCSSQSGHNTVSWYQQALGQGPQFIFQYYREEENGRGNFPPRFSGLQFPNYSSELNVNALELDDSALYLCASSRQAQGGYGYTFGSGTRLTVV.

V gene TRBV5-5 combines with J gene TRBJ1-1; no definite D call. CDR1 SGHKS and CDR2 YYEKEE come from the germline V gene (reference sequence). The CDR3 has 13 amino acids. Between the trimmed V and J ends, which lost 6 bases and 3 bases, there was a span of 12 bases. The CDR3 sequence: CASNLNAYTEAFF. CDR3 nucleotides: TGTGCCAGCAACCTTAACGCGTACACTGAAGCTTTCTTT.

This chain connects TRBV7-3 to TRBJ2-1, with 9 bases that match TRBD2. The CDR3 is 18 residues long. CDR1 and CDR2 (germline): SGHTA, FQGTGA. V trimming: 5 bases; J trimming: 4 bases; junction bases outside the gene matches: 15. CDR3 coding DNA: TGTGCCAGCAGCGAGAAAATTCCCGGGACTAGCCTATACAATGAGCAGTTCTTC. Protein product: CASSEKIPGTSLYNEQFF.

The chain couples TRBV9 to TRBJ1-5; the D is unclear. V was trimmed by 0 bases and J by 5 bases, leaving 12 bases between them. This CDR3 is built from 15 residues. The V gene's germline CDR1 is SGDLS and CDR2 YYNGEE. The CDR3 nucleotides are TGTGCCAGCAGCGTAGCCCCGGACGGGGATCAGCCCCAGCATTTT. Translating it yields CASSVAPDGDQPQHF.

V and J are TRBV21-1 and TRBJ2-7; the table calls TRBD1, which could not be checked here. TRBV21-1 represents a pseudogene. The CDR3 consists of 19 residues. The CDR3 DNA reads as TGTGCCAGCAGCAAAGCGCTTCTTAAAGAAGACACCTTCAACTACGAGCAGTACTTC. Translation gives CASSKALLKEDTFNYEQYF.

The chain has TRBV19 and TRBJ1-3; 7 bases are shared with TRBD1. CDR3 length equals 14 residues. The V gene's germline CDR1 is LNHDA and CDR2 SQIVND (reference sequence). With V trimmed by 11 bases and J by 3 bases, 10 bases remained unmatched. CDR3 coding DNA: TGTGCCCTCCGAGGGGGCGTTGATGGAAACACCATATATTTT. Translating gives CALRGGVDGNTIYF.

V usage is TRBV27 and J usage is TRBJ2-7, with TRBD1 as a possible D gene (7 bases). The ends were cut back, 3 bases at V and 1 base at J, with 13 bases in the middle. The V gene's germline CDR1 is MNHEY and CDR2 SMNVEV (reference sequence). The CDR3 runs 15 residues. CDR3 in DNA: TGTGCCAGCAGTTTTGGGGACAGCGGGTCCTACGAGCAGTACTTC. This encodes CASSFGDSGSYEQYF.

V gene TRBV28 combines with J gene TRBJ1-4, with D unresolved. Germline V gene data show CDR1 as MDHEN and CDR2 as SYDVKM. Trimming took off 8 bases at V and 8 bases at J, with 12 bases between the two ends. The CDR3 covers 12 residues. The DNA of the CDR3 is TGTGCCAGCTTGCGGCGCACGGAAAAACTGTTTTTT. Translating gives CASLRRTEKLFF.

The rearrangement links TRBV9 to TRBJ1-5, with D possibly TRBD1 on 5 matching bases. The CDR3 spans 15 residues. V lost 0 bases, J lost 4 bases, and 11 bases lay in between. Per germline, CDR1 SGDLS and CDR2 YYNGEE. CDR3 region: CASSVGIGGNQPQHF. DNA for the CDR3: TGTGCCAGCAGCGTAGGGATTGGGGGGAATCAGCCCCAGCATTTT.

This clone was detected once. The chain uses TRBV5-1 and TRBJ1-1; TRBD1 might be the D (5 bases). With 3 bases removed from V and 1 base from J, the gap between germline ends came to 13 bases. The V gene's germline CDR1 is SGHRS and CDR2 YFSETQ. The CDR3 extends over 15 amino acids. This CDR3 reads CASSYTTGGNTEAFF. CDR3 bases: TGCGCCAGCAGCTACACCACGGGGGGGAACACTGAAGCTTTCTTT.

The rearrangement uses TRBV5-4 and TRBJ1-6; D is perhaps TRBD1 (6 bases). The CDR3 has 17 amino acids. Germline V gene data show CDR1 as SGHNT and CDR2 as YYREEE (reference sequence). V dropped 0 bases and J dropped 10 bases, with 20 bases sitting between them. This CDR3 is CASSLAGRGSYYSPLHF. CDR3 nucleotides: TGTGCCAGCAGCTTGGCGGGCAGGGGATCTTATTACTCACCCCTCCACTTT.

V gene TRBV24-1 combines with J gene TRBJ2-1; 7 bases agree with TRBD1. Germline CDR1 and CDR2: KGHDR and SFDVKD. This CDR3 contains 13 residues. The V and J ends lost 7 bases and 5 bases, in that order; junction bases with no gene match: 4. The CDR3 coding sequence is TGTGCCACCAGCCGGGACAGCGACAATGAGCAGTTCTTC. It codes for CATSRDSDNEQFF.

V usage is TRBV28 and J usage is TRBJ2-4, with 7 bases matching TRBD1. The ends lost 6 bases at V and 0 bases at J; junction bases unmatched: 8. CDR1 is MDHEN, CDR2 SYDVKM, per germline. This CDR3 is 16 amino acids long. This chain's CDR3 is CASRNEGQIAKNIQYF. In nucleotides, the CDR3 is TGTGCCAGCAGAAACGAGGGACAGATAGCCAAAAACATTCAGTACTTC. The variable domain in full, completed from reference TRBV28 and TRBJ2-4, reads DVKVTQSSRYLVKRTGEKVFLECVQDMDHENMFWYRQDPGLGLRLIYFSYDVKMKEKGDIPEGYSVSREKKERFSLILESASTNQTSMYLCASRNEGQIAKNIQYFGAGTRLSVL.

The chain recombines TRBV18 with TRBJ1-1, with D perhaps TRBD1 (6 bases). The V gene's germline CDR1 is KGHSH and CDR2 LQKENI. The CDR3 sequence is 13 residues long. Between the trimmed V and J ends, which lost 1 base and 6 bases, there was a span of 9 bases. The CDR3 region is CASSPQGDAEAFF. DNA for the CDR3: TGTGCCAGCTCACCACAGGGGGATGCTGAAGCTTTCTTT.

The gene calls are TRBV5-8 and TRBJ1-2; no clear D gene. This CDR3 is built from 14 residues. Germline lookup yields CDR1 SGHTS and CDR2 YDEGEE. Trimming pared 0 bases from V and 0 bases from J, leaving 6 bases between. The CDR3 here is CASSLDSPNYGYTF. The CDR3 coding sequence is TGTGCCAGCAGCTTGGACAGCCCTAACTATGGCTACACCTTC.

CDR3 region: CASSESRGRTSGSHEQYF. The CDR3 DNA is TGCGCCAGCAGTGAGTCTAGGGGAAGGACTAGCGGTTCGCACGAGCAGTACTTC. J is TRBJ2-7 and V is TRBV10-2, with 10 bases fitting TRBD2. V shed 0 bases and J 5 bases; nucleotides not matched to a gene: 13. The length of the CDR3 is 18 residues. Germline-derived CDR1 and CDR2 are WSHSY and SAAADI.

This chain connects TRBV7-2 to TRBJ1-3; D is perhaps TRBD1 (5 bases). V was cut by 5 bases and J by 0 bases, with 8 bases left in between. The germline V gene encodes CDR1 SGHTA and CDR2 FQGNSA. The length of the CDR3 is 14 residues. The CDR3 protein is CASSKQVSGNTIYF. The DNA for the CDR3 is TGTGCCAGCAGCAAACAGGTCTCTGGAAACACCATATATTTT.

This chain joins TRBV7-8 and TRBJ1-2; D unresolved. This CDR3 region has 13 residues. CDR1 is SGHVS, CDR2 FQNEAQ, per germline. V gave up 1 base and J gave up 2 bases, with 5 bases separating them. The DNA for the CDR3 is TGTGCCAGCAGCTTAGGGCCCAACTATGGCTACACCTTC. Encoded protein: CASSLGPNYGYTF.

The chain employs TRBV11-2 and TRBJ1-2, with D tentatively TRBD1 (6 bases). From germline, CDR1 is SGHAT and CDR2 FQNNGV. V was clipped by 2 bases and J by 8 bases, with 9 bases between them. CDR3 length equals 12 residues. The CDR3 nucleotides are TGTGCCAGCAGCTTAACAGGGTACGGCTACACCTTC. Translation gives CASSLTGYGYTF.

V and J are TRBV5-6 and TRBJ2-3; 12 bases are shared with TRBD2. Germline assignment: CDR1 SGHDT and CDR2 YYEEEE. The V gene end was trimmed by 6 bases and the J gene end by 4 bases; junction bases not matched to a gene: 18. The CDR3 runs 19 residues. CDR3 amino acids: CASTWGASGRARGADTQYF. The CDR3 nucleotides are TGTGCCAGCACCTGGGGCGCTAGCGGGAGGGCTCGAGGGGCAGATACGCAGTATTTT. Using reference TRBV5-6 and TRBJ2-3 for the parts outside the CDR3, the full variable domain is DAGVTQSPTHLIKTRGQQVTLRCSPKSGHDTVSWYQQALGQGPQFIFQYYEEEERQRGNFPDRFSGHQFPNYSSELNVNALLLGDSALYLCASTWGASGRARGADTQYFGPGTRLTVL.

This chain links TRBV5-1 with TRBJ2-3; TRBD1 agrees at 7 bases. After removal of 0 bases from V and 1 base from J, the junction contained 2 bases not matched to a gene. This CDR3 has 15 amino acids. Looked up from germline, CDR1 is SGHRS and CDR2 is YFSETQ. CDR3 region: CASSLEGARTDTQYF. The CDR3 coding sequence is TGCGCCAGCAGCTTGGAGGGGGCCCGCACAGATACGCAGTATTTT.

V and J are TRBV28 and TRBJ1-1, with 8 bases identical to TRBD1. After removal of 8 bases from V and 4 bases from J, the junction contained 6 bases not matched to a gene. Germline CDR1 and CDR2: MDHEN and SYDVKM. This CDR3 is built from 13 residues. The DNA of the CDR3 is TGTGCCAGCGGACAGGGAAGTGGCACTGAAGCTTTCTTT. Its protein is CASGQGSGTEAFF.